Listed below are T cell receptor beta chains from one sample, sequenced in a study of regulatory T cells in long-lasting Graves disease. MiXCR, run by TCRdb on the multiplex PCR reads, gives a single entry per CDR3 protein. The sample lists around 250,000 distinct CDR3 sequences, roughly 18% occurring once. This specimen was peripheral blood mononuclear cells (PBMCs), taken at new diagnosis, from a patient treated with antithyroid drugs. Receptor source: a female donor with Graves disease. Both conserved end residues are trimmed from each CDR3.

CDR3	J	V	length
ASSRTGTKNTGELF	TRBJ2-2	TRBV7-2	14
ASSLMARNTDTQY	TRBJ2-3	TRBV7-7	13
ASSRRTSGSFYEQY	TRBJ2-7	TRBV9	14
ATEDRLAGDGNTQY	TRBJ2-3	TRBV24-1	14
ASTPGTSAKLAKNIQY	TRBJ2-4	TRBV7-8	16
ASSPNQREGYT	TRBJ1-2	TRBV12-3/TRBV12-4	11
ASSRVVGDEQF	TRBJ2-1	TRBV19	11
ASQWSVTTDTQY	TRBJ2-3	TRBV30	12
ASSQEGQSTDTQY	TRBJ2-3	TRBV7-3	13
ASSPRRRTGRETQY	TRBJ2-5	TRBV4-1	14
ASSPLASSYNEQF	TRBJ2-1	TRBV7-2	13
ASSIAESLSYNEQF	TRBJ2-1	TRBV19	14
ASSLRDIGGKLF	TRBJ1-4	TRBV4-2	12